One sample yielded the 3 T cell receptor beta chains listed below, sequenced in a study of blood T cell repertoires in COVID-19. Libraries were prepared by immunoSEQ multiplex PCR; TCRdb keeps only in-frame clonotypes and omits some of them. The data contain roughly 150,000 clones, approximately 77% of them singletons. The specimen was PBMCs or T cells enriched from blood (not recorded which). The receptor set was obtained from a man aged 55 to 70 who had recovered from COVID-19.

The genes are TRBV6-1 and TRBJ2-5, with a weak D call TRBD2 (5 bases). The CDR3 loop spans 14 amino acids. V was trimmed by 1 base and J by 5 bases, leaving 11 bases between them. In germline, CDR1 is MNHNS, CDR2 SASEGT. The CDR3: CASSEGLAMETQYF. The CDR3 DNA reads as TGTGCCAGCAGTGAAGGGCTAGCTATGGAGACCCAGTACTTC.

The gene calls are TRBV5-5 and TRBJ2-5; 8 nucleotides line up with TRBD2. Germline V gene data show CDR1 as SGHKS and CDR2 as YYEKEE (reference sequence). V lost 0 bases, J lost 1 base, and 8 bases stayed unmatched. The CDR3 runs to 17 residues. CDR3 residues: CASSLVAAGGLQETQYF. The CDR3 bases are TGTGCCAGCAGCTTGGTAGCGGCGGGGGGCCTCCAAGAGACCCAGTACTTC.

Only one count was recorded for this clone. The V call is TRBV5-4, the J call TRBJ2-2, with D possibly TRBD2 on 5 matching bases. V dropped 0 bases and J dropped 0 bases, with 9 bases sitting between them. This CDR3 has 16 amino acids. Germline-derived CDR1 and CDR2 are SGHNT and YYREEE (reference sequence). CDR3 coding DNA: TGTGCCAGCAGCTTGGGCCTAGCCGCGAACACCGGGGAGCTGTTTTTT. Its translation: CASSLGLAANTGELFF.